This entry features one TCR beta chain sequence. Sequencing used immunoSEQ multiplex PCR; TCRdb keeps in-frame clones, though not all of them. The data show some 120,000 clones, 88% seen once. The data belong to a study of T cell responses to AZD1222 COVID-19 vaccine. CDR1 and CDR2 (germline): LGHNA, YNFKEQ. This CDR3 contains 15 residues. J lost 7 bases, V lost 4 bases, and 6 bases had no gene match. The clonotype originates from an adult in good health. The rearrangement links TRBV4-2 to TRBJ1-4, with TRBD1 matching over 10 bases. The source was peripheral blood, collected on day 0 of AZD1222 vaccination. CDR3 DNA sequence: TGTGCCAGCAGCCTATCCGGGACAGGGGTTGAAAAACTGTTTTTT. Residues: CASSLSGTGVEKLFF.